A single sample gave rise to the 27 T cell receptor beta chains below, sequenced in a study of PD-1 blockade in classical Hodgkin lymphoma (dated by TCRdb to 2020 to 2022). The library relied on the immunoSEQ multiplex PCR assay. Held by TCRdb, this immuneACCESS table contains in-frame sequences only and omits some clones. Under half of the omission traces to an unresolved V gene where checked; the cause of the rest is unknown. The table for this sample lists tens of thousands of clones; around 87% of them were counted only once. The top ten constitute roughly 7% of the sample. This specimen's time point label, interpreted: newly diagnosed, previously untreated cHL patient sample. Magnetic negative selection with a Miltenyi CD8+ T cell isolation kit was used to purify CD8+ T cells from thawed PBMCs. Material: CD8+ T cells from blood. These receptors were obtained from a human donor with classical Hodgkin lymphoma.

The chain couples TRBV4-1 to TRBJ2-1, with D perhaps given as TRBD1 or TRBD2 (5 bases each). The CDR3 length is 13 residues. CDR1 is MGHRA, CDR2 YSYEKL, per germline. The ends were cut back, 1 base at V and 10 bases at J, with 11 bases in the middle. CDR3 amino acids: CASSQVGDGEQFF. The CDR3 DNA reads TGCGCCAGCAGCCAAGTCGGGGACGGGGAGCAGTTCTTC.

The V and J genes are TRBV6-4 and TRBJ2-2; 11 bases agree with TRBD2. CDR1 is MRHNA, CDR2 SNTAGT, per germline. The CDR3 extends over 14 amino acids. Trimming removed 5 bases from V and 5 bases from J; junction bases left unmatched: 1. CDR3 sequence reads: CASSWTSGTGELFF. CDR3 nucleotides: TGTGCCAGCAGTTGGACTAGCGGGACCGGGGAGCTGTTTTTT.

V is TRBV18 and J is TRBJ1-1; D call uncertain. Per germline, CDR1 KGHSH and CDR2 LQKENI. V shed 5 bases and J shed 7 bases, with 14 bases lying between them. The CDR3 length is 13 residues. CDR3 amino acids: CASSESPGGEAFF. The CDR3 DNA sequence: TGTGCCAGCTCAGAGTCGCCCGGAGGTGAAGCTTTCTTT.

There are a few counts of this clone. The chain combines TRBV11-2 with TRBJ1-1; TRBD1 might be the D (5 bases). V lost 3 bases to trimming and J lost 5 bases, with 13 bases between them. Germline assignment: CDR1 SGHAT and CDR2 FQNNGV. This CDR3 region has 14 residues. CDR3: CASSLAGGGTEAFF. The DNA of the CDR3 is TGTGCCAGCAGCTTGGCTGGGGGAGGAACTGAAGCTTTCTTT.

The chain links TRBV5-1 to TRBJ2-2, with a weak D call TRBD2 (5 bases). With 4 bases removed from V and 7 bases from J, the gap between germline ends came to 23 bases. The CDR3 consists of 17 residues. Germline CDR1 SGHRS, CDR2 YFSETQ. Written as DNA, the CDR3 is TGCGCCAGCAGCCCGCGACGGGTATCGCGGGCCCACGGGGAGCTGTTTTTT. Amino acid sequence: CASSPRRVSRAHGELFF.

As regards this clone: An end of the junction differs from the germline gene, which may be a read error. V is TRBV15 and J is TRBJ2-7; possible D gene TRBD1, 6 bases. Germline CDR1 and CDR2: LNHNV and YYDKDF (reference sequence). The CDR3 has 13 residues. The CDR3 is CATSRDFRDKADF. The CDR3 nucleotides read TGTGCCACCAGCAGAGATTTCAGGGACAAGGCCGACTTC.

This clone was counted a few times. The chain carries TRBV5-1 and TRBJ1-5, with 12 bases aligning to TRBD1. Trimming at V came to 3 bases and at J to 7 bases, leaving 8 bases not matched to a gene. There are 16 residues in the CDR3. The germline CDR1 and CDR2 sequences are SGHRS and YFSETQ. Written as DNA, the CDR3 is TGCGCCAGCAGCTCGGGGACAGGGGGCGAAGGCCAGCCCCAGCATTTT. Its protein is CASSSGTGGEGQPQHF.

The chain joins TRBV19 to TRBJ2-7; D may be TRBD2 (5 bases). The germline V gene has CDR1 LNHDA and CDR2 SQIVND (reference sequence). The CDR3 sequence is 13 residues long. The V gene lost 6 bases and the J gene lost 2 bases, with 11 bases spanning the gap. The CDR3 DNA is TGTGCCAGTAGCCTGACGGGAACCTACGAGCAGTACTTC. Its translation: CASSLTGTYEQYF.

The chain couples TRBV29-1 to TRBJ2-7, with D perhaps TRBD1 or TRBD2 (6 bases each). Trimming shortened V by 5 bases and J by 7 bases, and 15 bases separated the two germline ends. The CDR3 contains 12 residues. In germline, CDR1 is SQVTM, CDR2 ANQGSEA. The CDR3 region has the DNA TGCAGCGTTCTGGAGGGGGGACGTGAGCAGTACTTC. Protein product: CSVLEGGREQYF.

The chain has TRBV12-5 and TRBJ1-2, with D unclear. Germline values: CDR1 LGHNT, CDR2 FRNRAP. This CDR3 region has 10 residues. The germline V and J ends were trimmed by 6 bases and 4 bases, with 3 bases remaining between them. Here the CDR3 reads CASGSYGYTF. The CDR3 DNA follows: TGTGCTAGTGGCTCCTATGGCTACACCTTC.

This chain joins TRBV6-5 and TRBJ2-3; a possible D gene is TRBD1 (6 bases). This CDR3 is built from 15 residues. Trimming shortened V by 7 bases and J by 2 bases, and 16 bases separated the two germline ends. Germline V gene data show CDR1 as MNHEY and CDR2 as SVGAGI. The CDR3 DNA is TGTGCCAGCAACGGAGGACAGAGGCCCACAGATACGCAGTATTTT. Its protein is CASNGGQRPTDTQYF.

The chain is built from TRBV7-9 and TRBJ2-3; TRBD2 aligns across 7 bases. From germline, CDR1 is SEHNR and CDR2 FQNEAQ (reference sequence). This CDR3 has 16 amino acids. V gave up 4 bases and J gave up 6 bases; unmatched junction bases: 13. The CDR3 is CASSSSLGGGPDTQYF. CDR3 DNA sequence: TGTGCCAGCAGCTCATCACTGGGGGGAGGGCCGGATACGCAGTATTTT.

This clone was found a few times. The chain employs TRBV18 and TRBJ1-2; weak D call: TRBD1 (6 bases). CDR1 and CDR2 (germline): KGHSH, LQKENI. The CDR3 is 13 amino acids. V gave up 5 bases and J gave up 5 bases, with 12 bases separating them. Here the CDR3 DNA reads TGTGCCAGCTCAGACAGGCGCTCGTATGGCTACACCTTC. This translates into CASSDRRSYGYTF.

DNA for the CDR3: TGTGCCAGCAGCTTAGATCTAGGGGATACGCAGTATTTT. Its protein product is CASSLDLGDTQYF. The chain combines TRBV11-3 with TRBJ2-3; D remains ambiguous. The germline gives CDR1 SGHNT, CDR2 YENEEA. V was cut by 0 bases and J by 6 bases, with 7 bases left in between. The CDR3 totals 13 residues.

V and J are TRBV28 and TRBJ2-7; no definite D call. The V gene lost 6 bases and the J gene lost 1 base, with 10 bases spanning the gap. The CDR3 has 13 amino acids. Germline lookup yields CDR1 MDHEN and CDR2 SYDVKM. CDR3 sequence: CASRQTESYEQYF. The DNA for the CDR3 is TGTGCCAGCAGGCAGACGGAATCCTACGAGCAGTACTTC.

This clone was counted between two and nine times. The chain recombines TRBV5-8 with TRBJ1-1; D is possibly TRBD1 (6 bases). V lost 4 bases to trimming and J lost 2 bases, with 15 bases between them. Germline CDR1 and CDR2: SGHTS and YDEGEE. The CDR3 spans 15 residues. The CDR3 sequence is CASSNFPGVNTEAFF. In DNA, the CDR3 is TGTGCCAGCAGCAATTTCCCAGGGGTAAACACTGAAGCTTTCTTT.

This chain uses TRBV12-5 with TRBJ2-7; 7 bases are shared with TRBD2. Germline V gene sequence: CDR1 LGHNT, CDR2 FRNRAP. This CDR3 is built from 14 residues. J was trimmed by 5 bases and V by 4 bases; bases with no gene match: 8. The CDR3 DNA is TGTGCTAGTGGTTCCACGGGACTAATGAACGAGCAGTACTTC. Its translation is CASGSTGLMNEQYF.

CDR3 sequence: CSVAPGTDTQYF. CDR3 sequence (DNA): TGCAGCGTTGCCCCGGGCACAGATACGCAGTATTTT. This chain uses TRBV29-1 with TRBJ2-3; D unclear. Trimming stripped 4 bases from V and 1 base from J, with 6 bases between. CDR3 size: 12 residues. Germline CDR1 and CDR2: SQVTM and ANQGSEA.

The CDR3 sequence is CASSHRGEQYF. CDR3 sequence (DNA): TGTGCCAGCAGTCACCGGGGGGAGCAGTACTTC. The chain links TRBV6-5 to TRBJ2-7; a weak D match, TRBD2 (6 bases). V was clipped by 5 bases and J by 7 bases, with 9 bases between them. The V gene's germline CDR1 is MNHEY and CDR2 SVGAGI. The CDR3 is 11 residues long.

This chain links TRBV28 with TRBJ1-1; D not certain. This CDR3 is built from 14 residues. Trimming removed 5 bases at V and 2 bases at J, with 12 bases between. Germline V CDR1 and CDR2: MDHEN, SYDVKM. CDR3: CASSPPGLNTEAFF. The CDR3 bases are TGTGCCAGCAGTCCTCCGGGCCTTAACACTGAAGCTTTCTTT.

The chain couples TRBV19 to TRBJ2-2; a weak D match, TRBD2 (5 bases). The ends were cut back, 1 base at V and 4 bases at J, with 19 bases in the middle. CDR3 length: 18 amino acids. Germline V CDR1 and CDR2: LNHDA, SQIVND (reference sequence). CDR3 residues: CASSIAFWENEGTGELFF. The CDR3 DNA reads TGTGCCAGTAGTATAGCGTTTTGGGAGAACGAGGGCACCGGGGAGCTGTTTTTT.

This sequence joins TRBV6-5 and TRBJ1-1; D may be TRBD1 (6 bases). The V gene lost 6 bases and the J gene lost 1 base, with 15 bases spanning the gap. There are 15 residues in the CDR3. Germline V lookup: CDR1 MNHEY, CDR2 SVGAGI. The DNA for the CDR3 is TGTGCCAGCAGCAAATATGGGACAACGAACACTGAAGCTTTCTTT. It is translated as CASSKYGTTNTEAFF.

CDR3 amino acids: CASSPLWGTASPLHF. DNA for the CDR3: TGTGCCAGCAGCCCCCTATGGGGGACAGCTTCACCCCTCCACTTT. The chain joins TRBV7-9 to TRBJ1-6; 7 bases line up with TRBD1. Germline CDR1 reads SEHNR; CDR2 reads FQNEAQ (reference sequence). The CDR3 covers 15 residues. Germline trimming cut 5 bases from V and 9 bases from J; bases unmatched to any gene: 10.

The chain employs TRBV28 and TRBJ2-3; D tentatively fits TRBD1 or TRBD2 (6 bases each). The CDR3 length is 16 residues. Germline values: CDR1 MDHEN, CDR2 SYDVKM. V was pared by 7 bases and J by 0 bases, with 17 bases between. As DNA, the CDR3 is TGTGCCAGCACCAGGGGAGGAGCGGTGAGCACAGATACGCAGTATTTT. It is translated as CASTRGGAVSTDTQYF.

V usage is TRBV28 and J usage is TRBJ2-3; 7 nucleotides align to TRBD2. This CDR3 has 14 residues. Trimming cost V 5 bases and J 2 bases; bases outside gene matches: 4. The germline V gene has CDR1 MDHEN and CDR2 SYDVKM. CDR3 DNA sequence: TGTGCCAGCAGTCCCCGGGACTACACAGATACGCAGTATTTT. This gives the protein CASSPRDYTDTQYF.

The CDR3 bases are TGTGCCAGCAGCCCCCCTAGCGGGAGAGGGGTAGTCTACGAGCAGTACTTC. Translation: CASSPPSGRGVVYEQYF. This chain uses TRBV7-9 with TRBJ2-7; 10 bases are a match to TRBD2. Germline V gene sequence: CDR1 SEHNR, CDR2 FQNEAQ (reference sequence). CDR3 size: 17 residues. J lost 3 bases, V lost 5 bases, and 13 bases had no gene match.

This clone appeared a single time. The J gene is TRBJ2-7, the V gene TRBV6-1; TRBD1 matches at 7 bases. J gave up 2 bases and V 2 bases, and 3 bases lay outside the gene matches. Germline V gene data show CDR1 as MNHNS and CDR2 as SASEGT. The CDR3 totals 14 residues. CDR3 residues: CASSERQGPYEQYF. DNA for the CDR3: TGTGCCAGCAGTGAAAGACAGGGACCCTACGAGCAGTACTTC.